The rows below give T cell receptor beta chains drawn from one sample of a study of shared clonotypes between healthy human individuals. The table came from immunoSEQ multiplex PCR; TCRdb's copy has only in-frame clones and leaves some out. The table shows about 2.4 million clones, with approximately 93% occurring only once. Sequencing was carried out using naive CD4+ T cells from PBMCs. These TCRs come from a man aged 18 to 35 in good health. Some clones in this sample may be carry-over from other donors' samples. Each CDR3 is given with its conserved first and last residue. The D gene is left open where the match is weak. Expanded clones get a size class; other rows say once, few or many, or leave the size out.

-,TRBJ1-1,few,TRBV7-3,TGTGCCAGCAGCTTACGGGGGAACACTGAAGCTTTCTTT,CASSLRGNTEAFF
TRBD1,TRBJ2-1,-,TRBV27,TGTGCCAGCAGGGAGACAGGGAGCTCCTACAATGAGCAGTTCTTC,CASRETGSSYNEQFF
-,TRBJ2-4,-,TRBV7-8,TGTGCCAGCAGCTTATTTGGGGGAACTTTAGCCAAAAACATTCAGTACTTC,CASSLFGGTLAKNIQYF
-,TRBJ2-2,-,TRBV2,TGTGCCAGCACGGTACTAGGCCCGGTTGTGGGGGAGCTGTTTTTT,CASTVLGPVVGELFF
-,TRBJ1-1,once,TRBV5-1,TGCGCCAGCGAGGACGGCATGAACACTGAAGCTTTCTTT,CASEDGMNTEAFF
-,TRBJ1-4,-,TRBV28,TGTGCCAGCAGCTTGGACAGTCATGAAAAACTGTTTTTT,CASSLDSHEKLFF
TRBD2,TRBJ2-1,-,TRBV6-5,TGTGCCAGCAGTTACTCCCTAGCGGCGTACAATGAGCAGTTCTTC,CASSYSLAAYNEQFF
-,TRBJ2-3,-,TRBV6-6,TGTGCCAGCACGATCCAGAGGGCGACAGATACGCAGTATTTT,CASTIQRATDTQYF
-,TRBJ1-2,-,TRBV5-4,TGTGCCAGCAGCCGGGACCCTTATGGCTACACCTTC,CASSRDPYGYTF
TRBD1,TRBJ1-2,once,TRBV7-9,TGTGCCAGCAGCCGAGGACAGGGTATTACGGATGGCTACACCTTC,CASSRGQGITDGYTF
-,TRBJ1-1,few,TRBV19,TGTGCCAGTAGTGCGGGGCCCGGATTAGAAGCTTTCTTT,CASSAGPGLEAFF
-,TRBJ2-5,-,TRBV11-2,TGTGCCAGCAGCTTATCTTCCCCTGGGGGGACCCAGTACTTC,CASSLSSPGGTQYF
-,TRBJ1-2,once,TRBV7-2,TGTGCCAGCAGCTCACGGACGGGAAGAGGCTACACCTTC,CASSSRTGRGYTF
TRBD2,TRBJ2-7,-,TRBV28,TGTGCCAGCAGTGGGTGGAGCGGGAGGACTGGATGGTACTTC,CASSGWSGRTGWYF
-,TRBJ1-3,-,TRBV5-5,TGTGCCAGCAGCTTGCGGAGGGTTGGAAACACCATATATTTT,CASSLRRVGNTIYF
-,TRBJ1-1,-,TRBV6-5,TGTGCCAGCAGTACCCCCTTAAGGGTCGGAAAAGCTTTCTTT,CASSTPLRVGKAFF
-,TRBJ2-1,-,TRBV11-2,TGTGCCAGCAGCTTAGTGGGTGGGGCGAGCTCCTACAATGAGCAGTTCTTC,CASSLVGGASSYNEQFF
-,TRBJ2-5,-,TRBV2,TGTGCCAGCAGGGAGGGACGCCAGTACCAAGAGACCCAGTACTTC,CASREGRQYQETQYF
-,TRBJ2-4,-,TRBV5-5,TGTGCCAGCAGCTCACAGGCCTCAGCCAAAAACATTCAGTACTTC,CASSSQASAKNIQYF
TRBD2,TRBJ2-3,-,TRBV11-3,TGTGCCAGCAGCAGAGGGACTAGTGAATCAGATACGCAGTATTTT,CASSRGTSESDTQYF
TRBD1,TRBJ2-7,-,TRBV5-4,TGTGCCAGCAGCTTGGAGGGACAGGCGTGGGGCGAGCAGTACTTC,CASSLEGQAWGEQYF
-,TRBJ1-2,-,TRBV28,TGTGCCAGCAGCCGACCTCCCTATGGCTACACCTTC,CASSRPPYGYTF
-,TRBJ2-7,once,TRBV5-1,TGCGCCAGCAGCTTAAGCCGAGAATCCTACGAGCAGTACTTC,CASSLSRESYEQYF
TRBD2,TRBJ2-3,-,TRBV11-2,TGTGCCAGCAGCTTAGATGGCGGGAGATCAGATACGCAGTATTTT,CASSLDGGRSDTQYF
-,TRBJ2-7,once,TRBV19,TGTGCCAGTAGTATAGGCTACTCCTACGAGCAGTACTTC,CASSIGYSYEQYF
-,TRBJ1-3,once,TRBV5-4,TGTGCCAGCAGCTTGGGGTTGGGTAAGAGCTCTGGAAACACCATATATTTT,CASSLGLGKSSGNTIYF
TRBD1,TRBJ2-7,-,TRBV27,TGTGCCACCAGACAGGGCTCCTACGAGCAGTACTTC,CATRQGSYEQYF
TRBD2,TRBJ2-7,-,TRBV27,TGTGCCAGCGCTTTAGGTCCGGGACTAGCGGGAGGGCCGGGACACGAGCAGTACTTC,CASALGPGLAGGPGHEQYF
TRBD1,TRBJ1-6,-,TRBV7-8,TGTGCCAGCAGCCCGGGACAGAGTAATTCACCCCTCCACTTT,CASSPGQSNSPLHF
TRBD1,TRBJ1-3,-,TRBV14,TGTGCCAGCAGCAAACAGGGGACCAACTCTGGAAACACCATATATTTT,CASSKQGTNSGNTIYF
-,TRBJ2-4,-,TRBV23-1,TGCGCCAGCAGTCAATGGGGGACATCCCTAGCCAAAAACATTCAGTACTTC,CASSQWGTSLAKNIQYF
TRBD1,TRBJ1-2,-,TRBV30,TGTGCCTGGAGATCGGGACAGCCCGTGGGGGATGGCTACACCTTC,CAWRSGQPVGDGYTF
-,TRBJ2-3,-,TRBV28,TGTGCCAGCAGTTTATTCCCAGTAAGCACAGATACGCAGTATTTT,CASSLFPVSTDTQYF
-,TRBJ2-3,-,TRBV4-3,TGCGCCAGCAGCCAATATAGGGGCAGGGGCTTACCTCTGACCACGCAGTATTTT,CASSQYRGRGLPLTTQYF
-,TRBJ1-2,-,TRBV7-9,TGTGCCAGCAGCTCGACGGGGGTTGGCTACACCTTC,CASSSTGVGYTF
TRBD1,TRBJ1-6,-,TRBV18,TGTGCCAGCTCACCAGACAGGGTACATTCACCCCTCCACTTT,CASSPDRVHSPLHF
TRBD2,TRBJ2-3,-,TRBV27,TGTGCCAGCAGTAAAACTCCGGGACTAGCGGGAGTACGTGGGGGCACAGATACGCAGTATTTT,CASSKTPGLAGVRGGTDTQYF
TRBD1,TRBJ1-2,-,TRBV6-4,TGTGCCAGCAGAGAAAGACAGGGAGACTACTATGGCTACACCTTC,CASRERQGDYYGYTF
-,TRBJ1-5,-,TRBV28,TGTGCCAGCAGTTCTTCTCAGGGTCGCCCTGAGCAGCCCCAGCATTTT,CASSSSQGRPEQPQHF
TRBD2,TRBJ2-3,-,TRBV9,TGTGCCAGCAGCGTGGCGGGAGGCTCAGATACGCAGTATTTT,CASSVAGGSDTQYF
-,TRBJ2-7,-,TRBV6-1,TGTGCCAGCAAAGGGGTTTTGTCCTACGAGCAGTACTTC,CASKGVLSYEQYF
-,TRBJ1-4,once,TRBV6-6,TGTGCCAGCAGTTTAGGGCCAGCAACTAATGAAAAACTGTTTTTT,CASSLGPATNEKLFF
-,TRBJ2-1,-,TRBV28,TGTGCCAGCAAGGCTCCCCCACCATACAATGAGCAGTTCTTC,CASKAPPPYNEQFF